This TCR beta chain was obtained from a study of regulatory T cells in long-lasting Graves disease. About the research overall: Graves' patients who were just diagnosed had used antithyroid drugs for under 3 months.

This clonotype was counted many times. V shed 2 bases and J shed 4 bases, with 15 bases lying between them. The CDR3 length is 16 residues. This sample's time point: newly diagnosed GD, antithyroid drugs for less than 3 months. The TCR library was prepared using RNA isolated from PBMCs. Arm-PCR of CDR3 regions and iRepertoire HTBI primers were used to build TCR beta libraries. One entry per CDR3 protein results from TCRdb running MiXCR on the multiplex PCR reads. Here the sample spans under 300,000 distinct CDR3 sequences, 15% to 20% being singletons. These data are also associated with another study on T cells in Graves' hyperthyroidism and ophthalmopathy.

This sequence joins TRBV12-3 or TRBV12-4 and TRBJ2-1; D may be TRBD1 or TRBD2 (5 bases each). The sample here was peripheral blood mononuclear cells (PBMCs), taken at new diagnosis, from a patient treated with antithyroid drugs. This receptor was obtained from a woman younger than 45 with Graves disease. CDR3: CASSLRGAVKYNEQFF. CDR3 in DNA: TGTGCCAGCAGTTTAAGAGGGGCAGTGAAGTACAATGAGCAGTTCTTC.